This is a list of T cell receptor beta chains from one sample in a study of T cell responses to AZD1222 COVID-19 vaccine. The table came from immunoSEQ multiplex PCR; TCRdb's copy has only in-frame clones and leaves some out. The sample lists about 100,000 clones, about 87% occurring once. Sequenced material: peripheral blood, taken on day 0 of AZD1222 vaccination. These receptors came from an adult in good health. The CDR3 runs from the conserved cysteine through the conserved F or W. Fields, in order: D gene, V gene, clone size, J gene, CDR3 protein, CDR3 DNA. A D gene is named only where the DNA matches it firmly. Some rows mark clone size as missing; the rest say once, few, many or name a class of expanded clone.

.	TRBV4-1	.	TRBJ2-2	CASSQERATGELFF	TGCGCCAGCAGCCAAGAGCGGGCCACCGGGGAGCTGTTTTTT
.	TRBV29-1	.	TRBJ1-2	CSVTRDYGYTF	TGCAGCGTTACCAGGGACTATGGCTACACCTTC
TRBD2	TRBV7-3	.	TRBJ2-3	CASSLGLTSGGSDTQYF	TGTGCCAGCAGCTTAGGGTTGACTAGCGGGGGATCAGATACGCAGTATTTT
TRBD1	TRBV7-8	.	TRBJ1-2	CASSFGNRGGFYGYTF	TGTGCCAGCAGCTTCGGGAACAGGGGAGGGTTCTATGGCTACACCTTC
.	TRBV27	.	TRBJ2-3	CASSSPDRDTQYF	TGTGCCAGCAGTTCCCCGGACCGAGATACGCAGTATTTT
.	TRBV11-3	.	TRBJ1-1	CASRTGNTEAFF	TGTGCCAGCCGCACCGGGAACACTGAAGCTTTCTTT
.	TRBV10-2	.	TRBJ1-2	CASMQPGATNYGYTF	TGCGCCAGCATGCAGCCCGGGGCGACTAACTATGGCTACACCTTC
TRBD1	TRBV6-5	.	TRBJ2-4	CASSDVGTGGNIQYF	TGTGCCTCTTCTGATGTAGGGACAGGGGGTAACATTCAGTACTTC
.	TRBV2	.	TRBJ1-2	CASSETGANYGYTF	TGTGCCAGCAGTGAAACCGGGGCTAACTATGGCTACACCTTC
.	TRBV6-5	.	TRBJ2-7	CASSALTGSYEQYF	TGTGCCAGCAGCGCCTTGACAGGATCCTACGAGCAGTACTTC
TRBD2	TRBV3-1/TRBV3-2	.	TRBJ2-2	CASSQMLAGAGELFF	TGTGCCAGCAGCCAAATGCTAGCGGGGGCCGGGGAGCTGTTTTTT
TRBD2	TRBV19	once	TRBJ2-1	CASSITSGSGAYNEQFF	TGTGCCAGTAGTATAACTAGCGGGAGCGGGGCCTACAATGAGCAGTTCTTC
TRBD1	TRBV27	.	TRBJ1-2	CASSGTGAFPNGYTF	TGTGCCAGCAGTGGGACAGGGGCGTTTCCCAATGGCTACACCTTC
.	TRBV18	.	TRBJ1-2	CASSFLLGDYGYTF	TGTGCCAGCTCATTTCTGCTGGGAGACTATGGCTACACCTTC
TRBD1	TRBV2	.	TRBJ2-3	CASSVDRGADTQYF	TGTGCCAGCAGTGTGGACAGGGGTGCAGATACGCAGTATTTT
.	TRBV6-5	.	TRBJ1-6	CASSYSGQYNSPLHF	TGTGCCAGCAGTTACTCGGGCCAGTATAATTCACCCCTCCACTTT
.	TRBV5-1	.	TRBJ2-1	CASSLGGSSYNEQFF	TGCGCCAGCAGCTTAGGGGGTAGCTCCTACAATGAGCAGTTCTTC
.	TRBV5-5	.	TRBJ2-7	CASSLEAGLYEQYF	TGTGCCAGCAGCTTGGAGGCGGGCCTCTACGAGCAGTACTTC
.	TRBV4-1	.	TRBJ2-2	CASSHTGDGELFF	TGCGCCAGCAGCCACACGGGGGACGGGGAGCTGTTTTTT
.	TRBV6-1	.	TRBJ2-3	CASSEAQFLSTDTQYF	TGTGCCAGCAGTGAAGCACAGTTTTTGAGCACAGATACGCAGTATTTT
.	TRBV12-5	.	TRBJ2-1	CASGSPHEQFF	TGTGCTAGTGGGTCACCCCATGAGCAGTTCTTC
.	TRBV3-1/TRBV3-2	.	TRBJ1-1	CASSQGGSRMNTEAFF	TGTGCCAGCAGCCAAGGAGGGTCGAGGATGAACACTGAAGCTTTCTTT
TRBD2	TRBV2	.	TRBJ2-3	CASSEYGGGTDTQYF	TGTGCCAGCAGTGAATACGGGGGGGGCACAGATACGCAGTATTTT
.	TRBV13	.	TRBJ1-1	CASSSQGSTEAFF	TGTGCCAGCAGCTCCCAGGGGAGCACTGAAGCTTTCTTT
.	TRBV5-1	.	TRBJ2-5	CASSVQGGQETQYF	TGCGCCAGCAGCGTACAGGGTGGTCAAGAGACCCAGTACTTC
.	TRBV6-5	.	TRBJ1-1	CASRLRQTLATEAFF	TGTGCCAGCAGACTGAGACAGACTTTGGCCACTGAAGCTTTCTTT
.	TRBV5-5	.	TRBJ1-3	CASSRDPAPGNTIYF	TGTGCCAGCAGCCGTGACCCGGCTCCAGGAAACACCATATATTTT
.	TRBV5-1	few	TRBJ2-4	CASSPQGVKNIQYF	TGCGCCAGCAGCCCCCAGGGTGTCAAAAACATTCAGTACTTC
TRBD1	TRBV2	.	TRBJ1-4	CASSGTGWTGTRREKLFF	TGTGCCAGCAGCGGCACGGGTTGGACAGGGACAAGGAGGGAAAAACTGTTTTTT
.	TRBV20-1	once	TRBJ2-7	CSARAHWEQYF	TGCAGTGCTAGAGCCCATTGGGAGCAGTACTTC
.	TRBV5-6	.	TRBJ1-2	CASRFVGSYGYTF	TGTGCCAGCAGGTTTGTGGGCTCCTATGGCTACACCTTC
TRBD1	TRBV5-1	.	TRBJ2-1	CASSLEGAGSGIGVYNEQFF	TGCGCCAGCAGCTTGGAGGGGGCAGGGTCAGGGATAGGAGTCTACAATGAGCAGTTCTTC
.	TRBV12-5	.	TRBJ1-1	CASGLGGNTEAFF	TGTGCTAGTGGTTTGGGGGGGAACACTGAAGCTTTCTTT
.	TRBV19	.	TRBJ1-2	CASSRLADYGYTF	TGTGCCAGTTCTAGGTTGGCGGACTATGGCTACACCTTC
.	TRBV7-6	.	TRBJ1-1	CASSLESTTEAFF	TGTGCCAGCAGCTTAGAGAGTACTACTGAAGCTTTCTTT
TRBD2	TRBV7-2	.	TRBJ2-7	CASTPGLLISYEQYF	TGTGCCAGCACACCGGGACTATTAATCTCCTACGAGCAGTACTTC
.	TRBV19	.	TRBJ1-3	CASSSGFGNTIYF	TGTGCCAGTAGTTCCGGATTTGGAAACACCATATATTTT
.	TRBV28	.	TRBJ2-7	CASSLPDRLLYEQYF	TGTGCCAGCAGTCTCCCGGACAGACTTCTCTACGAGCAGTACTTC
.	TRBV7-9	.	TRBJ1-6	CASSLSVGMAPLHF	TGTGCCAGCAGCTTATCGGTAGGGATGGCACCCCTCCACTTT
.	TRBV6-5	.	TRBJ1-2	CASRERGDRYGYTF	TGTGCCAGCAGAGAGAGAGGCGATAGGTATGGCTACACCTTC
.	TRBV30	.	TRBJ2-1	CAWTSDYNEQFF	TGTGCCTGGACCTCGGACTACAATGAGCAGTTCTTC
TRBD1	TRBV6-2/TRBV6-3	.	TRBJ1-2	CASSTLGQGRGYTF	TGTGCCAGCAGTACCTTAGGACAGGGAAGAGGCTACACCTTC
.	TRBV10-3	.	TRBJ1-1	CAISERTAGDDEAFF	TGTGCCATCAGTGAACGTACGGCGGGAGACGATGAAGCTTTCTTT
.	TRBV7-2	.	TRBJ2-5	CASSFDPGTQYF	TGTGCCAGCAGCTTTGATCCGGGGACCCAGTACTTC
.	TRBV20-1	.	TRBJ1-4	CSARDLAQLFF	TGCAGTGCTAGAGATCTGGCTCAACTGTTTTTT
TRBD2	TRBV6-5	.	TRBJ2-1	CASNPAGGGASQFF	TGTGCCAGCAACCCAGCTGGCGGGGGGGCGTCGCAGTTCTTC